What follows is one T cell receptor (beta chain) and its context. This record belongs to a study of blood T cell repertoires in COVID-19. Study at large: Acute-phase and convalescent COVID-19 samples originated in the United States, Italy and Spain. PBMCs, B-cell-depleted T cells, or T cells provided the cDNA or gDNA that made up the material.

Authors' processing steps: By means of reference gene primer amplification, nucleated cell counts were estimated. Using immunoSEQ multiplex PCR, the repertoire was profiled, and TCRdb retains in-frame clones only, with some absent. V and J calls and clone size follow that table, whereas D and trimming were derived from the DNA. The data show roughly 380,000 clones, around nine tenths seen once. Germline V gene sequence: CDR1 SGHRS, CDR2 YFSETQ. V was clipped by 4 bases and J by 1 base; unmatched bases: 7. The CDR3 runs 15 residues. During active infection, Seattle patients enrolled and were then monitored through disease.

The sequencing input was peripheral blood. This clonotype was sampled from a woman aged 55-75 years with COVID-19, enrolled during active disease. This sequence joins TRBV5-1 and TRBJ1-1; 7 bases line up with TRBD1. CDR3 nucleotides: TGCGCCAGCAGCAAGGCGACAGGGCCGAACACTGAAGCTTTCTTT. It encodes CASSKATGPNTEAFF.